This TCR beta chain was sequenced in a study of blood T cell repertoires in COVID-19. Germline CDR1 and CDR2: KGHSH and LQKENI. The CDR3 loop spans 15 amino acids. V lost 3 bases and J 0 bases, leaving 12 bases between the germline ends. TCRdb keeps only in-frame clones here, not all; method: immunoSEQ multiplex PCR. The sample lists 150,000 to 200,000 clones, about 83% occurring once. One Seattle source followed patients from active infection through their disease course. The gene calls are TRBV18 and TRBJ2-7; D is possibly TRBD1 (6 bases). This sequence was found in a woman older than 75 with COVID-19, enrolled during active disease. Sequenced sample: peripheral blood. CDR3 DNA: TGTGCCAGCTCACCGCAAGGACAGAGCTCCTACGAGCAGTACTTC. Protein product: CASSPQGQSSYEQYF. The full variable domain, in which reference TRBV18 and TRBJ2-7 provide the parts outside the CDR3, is NAGVMQNPRHLVRRRGQEARLRCSPMKGHSHVYWYRQLPEEGLKFMVYLQKENIIDESGMPKERFSAEFPKEGPSILRIQQVVRGDSAAYFCASSPQGQSSYEQYFGPGTRLTVT.